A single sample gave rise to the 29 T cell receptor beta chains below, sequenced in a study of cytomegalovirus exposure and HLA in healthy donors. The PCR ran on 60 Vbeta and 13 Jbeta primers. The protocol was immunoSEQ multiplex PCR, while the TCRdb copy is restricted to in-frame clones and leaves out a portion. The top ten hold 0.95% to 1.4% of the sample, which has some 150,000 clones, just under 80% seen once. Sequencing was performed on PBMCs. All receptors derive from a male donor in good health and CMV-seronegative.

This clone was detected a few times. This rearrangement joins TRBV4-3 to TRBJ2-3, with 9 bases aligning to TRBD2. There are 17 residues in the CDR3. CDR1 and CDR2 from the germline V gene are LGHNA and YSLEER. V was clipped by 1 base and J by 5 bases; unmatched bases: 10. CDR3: CASSQVRETSGKDTQYF. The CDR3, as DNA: TGCGCCAGCAGCCAAGTTAGGGAGACTAGCGGTAAAGATACGCAGTATTTT.

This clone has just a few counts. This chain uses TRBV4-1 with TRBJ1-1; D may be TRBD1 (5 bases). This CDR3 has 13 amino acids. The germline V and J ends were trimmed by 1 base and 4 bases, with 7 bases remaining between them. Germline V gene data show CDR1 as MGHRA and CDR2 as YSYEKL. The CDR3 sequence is CASSQVGGTEAFF. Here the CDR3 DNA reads TGCGCCAGCAGCCAAGTGGGGGGCACTGAAGCTTTCTTT.

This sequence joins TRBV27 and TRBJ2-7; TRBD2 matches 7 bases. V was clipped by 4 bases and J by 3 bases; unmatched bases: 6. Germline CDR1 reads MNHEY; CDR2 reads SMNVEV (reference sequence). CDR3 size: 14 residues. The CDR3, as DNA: TGTGCCAGCAGTTCAGGCGGGGGTATCTACGAGCAGTACTTC. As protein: CASSSGGGIYEQYF.

This CDR3 is CASSPDRVGQETQYF. CDR3 DNA sequence: TGTGCCAGCAGCCCCGACAGGGTAGGGCAAGAGACCCAGTACTTC. V usage is TRBV7-3 and J usage is TRBJ2-5; 7 nucleotides line up with TRBD1. The CDR3 runs 15 residues. V was pared by 5 bases and J by 2 bases, with 8 bases of the junction left unmatched. Germline loops: CDR1 SGHTA, CDR2 FQGTGA.

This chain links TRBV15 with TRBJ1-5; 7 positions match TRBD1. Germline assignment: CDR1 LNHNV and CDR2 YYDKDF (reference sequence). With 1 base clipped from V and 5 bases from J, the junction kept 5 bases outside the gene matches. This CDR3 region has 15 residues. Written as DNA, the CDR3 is TGTGCCACCAGCAGAGGAACAGGGGCCCATCAGCCCCAGCATTTT. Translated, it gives CATSRGTGAHQPQHF.

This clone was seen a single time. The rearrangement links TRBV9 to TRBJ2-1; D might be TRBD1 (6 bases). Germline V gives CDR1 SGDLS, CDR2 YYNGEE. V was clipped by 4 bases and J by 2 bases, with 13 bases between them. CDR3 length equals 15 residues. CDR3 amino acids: CASSPAEGAYNEQFF. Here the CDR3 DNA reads TGTGCCAGCAGCCCCGCAGAGGGGGCCTACAATGAGCAGTTCTTC.

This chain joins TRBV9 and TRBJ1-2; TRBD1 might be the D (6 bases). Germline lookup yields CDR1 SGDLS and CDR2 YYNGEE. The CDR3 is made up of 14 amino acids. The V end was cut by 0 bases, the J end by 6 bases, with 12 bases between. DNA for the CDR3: TGTGCCAGCAGCGTAGAAGGGACATCAAATGGCTACACCTTC. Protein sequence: CASSVEGTSNGYTF.

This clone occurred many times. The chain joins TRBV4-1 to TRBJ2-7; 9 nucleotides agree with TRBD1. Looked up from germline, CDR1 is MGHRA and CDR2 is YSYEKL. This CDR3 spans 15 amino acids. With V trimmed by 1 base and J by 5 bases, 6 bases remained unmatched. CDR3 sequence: CASSQGPGQGHEQYF. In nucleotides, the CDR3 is TGCGCCAGCAGCCAAGGACCGGGACAGGGCCACGAGCAGTACTTC.

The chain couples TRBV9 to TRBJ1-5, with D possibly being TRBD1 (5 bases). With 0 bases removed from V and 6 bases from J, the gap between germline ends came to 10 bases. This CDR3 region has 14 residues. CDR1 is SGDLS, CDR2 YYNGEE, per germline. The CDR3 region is CASSVVGGPQPQHF. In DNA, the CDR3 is TGTGCCAGCAGCGTAGTCGGGGGACCTCAGCCCCAGCATTTT.

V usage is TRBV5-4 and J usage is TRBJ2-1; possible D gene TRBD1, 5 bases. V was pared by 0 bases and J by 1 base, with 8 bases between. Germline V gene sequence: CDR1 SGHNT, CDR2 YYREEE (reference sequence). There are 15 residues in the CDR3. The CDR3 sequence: CASSLEGNSYNEQFF. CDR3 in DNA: TGTGCCAGCAGCTTGGAGGGGAATTCCTACAATGAGCAGTTCTTC.

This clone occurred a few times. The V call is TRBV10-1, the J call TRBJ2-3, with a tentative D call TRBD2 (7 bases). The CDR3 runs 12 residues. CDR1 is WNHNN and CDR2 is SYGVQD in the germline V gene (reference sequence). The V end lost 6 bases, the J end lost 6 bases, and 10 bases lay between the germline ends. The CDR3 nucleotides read TGCGCCAGCAGCGGGGGGCCTGATACGCAGTATTTT. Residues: CASSGGPDTQYF.

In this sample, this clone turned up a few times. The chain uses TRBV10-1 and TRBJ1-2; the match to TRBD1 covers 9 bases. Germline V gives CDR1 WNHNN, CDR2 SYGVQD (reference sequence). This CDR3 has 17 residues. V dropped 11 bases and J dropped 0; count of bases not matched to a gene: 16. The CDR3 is CAYPGSGTGPSNYGYTF. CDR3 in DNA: TGCGCCTACCCTGGATCCGGGACAGGGCCATCTAACTATGGCTACACCTTC.

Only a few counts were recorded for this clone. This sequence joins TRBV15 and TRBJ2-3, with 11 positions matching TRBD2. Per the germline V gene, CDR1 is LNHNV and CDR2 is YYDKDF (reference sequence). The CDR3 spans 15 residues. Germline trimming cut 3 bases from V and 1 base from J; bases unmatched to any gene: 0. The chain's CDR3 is CATSRTSGGTDTQYF. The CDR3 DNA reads TGTGCCACCAGCAGGACTAGCGGGGGCACAGATACGCAGTATTTT.

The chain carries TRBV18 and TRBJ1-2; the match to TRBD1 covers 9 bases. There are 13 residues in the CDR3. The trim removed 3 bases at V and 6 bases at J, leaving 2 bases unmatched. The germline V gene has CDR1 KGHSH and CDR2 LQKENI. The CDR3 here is CASSPGQGDGYTF. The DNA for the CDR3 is TGTGCCAGCTCACCGGGACAGGGTGATGGCTACACCTTC.

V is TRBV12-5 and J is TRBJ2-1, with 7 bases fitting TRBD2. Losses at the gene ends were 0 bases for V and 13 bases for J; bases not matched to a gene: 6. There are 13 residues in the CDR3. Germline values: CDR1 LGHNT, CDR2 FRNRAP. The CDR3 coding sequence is TGTGCTAGTGGTTTGGTAAGCAGCGGGGAACAGTTCTTC. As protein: CASGLVSSGEQFF.

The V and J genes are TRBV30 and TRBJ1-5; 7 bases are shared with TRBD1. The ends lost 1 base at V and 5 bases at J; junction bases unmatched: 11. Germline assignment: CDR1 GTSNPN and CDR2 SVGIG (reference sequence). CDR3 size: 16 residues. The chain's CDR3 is CAWSGGQAKGDQPQHF. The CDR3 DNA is TGTGCCTGGAGTGGAGGACAGGCGAAAGGAGATCAGCCCCAGCATTTT.

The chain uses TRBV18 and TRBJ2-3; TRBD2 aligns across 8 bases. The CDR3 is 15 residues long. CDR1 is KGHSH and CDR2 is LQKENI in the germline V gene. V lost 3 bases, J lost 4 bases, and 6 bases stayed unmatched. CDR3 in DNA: TGTGCCAGCTCACCGCGGGCGGGGGGTTCAGATACGCAGTATTTT. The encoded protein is CASSPRAGGSDTQYF.

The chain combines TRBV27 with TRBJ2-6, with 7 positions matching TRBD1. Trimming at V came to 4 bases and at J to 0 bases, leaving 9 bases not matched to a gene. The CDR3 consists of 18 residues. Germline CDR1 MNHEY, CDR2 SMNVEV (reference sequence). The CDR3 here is CASSSGQVLISGANVLTF. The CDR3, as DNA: TGTGCCAGCAGTTCTGGACAGGTTCTGATCTCTGGGGCCAACGTCCTGACTTTC.

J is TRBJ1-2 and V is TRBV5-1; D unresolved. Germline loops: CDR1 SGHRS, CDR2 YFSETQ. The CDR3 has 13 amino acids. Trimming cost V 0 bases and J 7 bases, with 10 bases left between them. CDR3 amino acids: CASSLGGQPGYTF. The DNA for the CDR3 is TGCGCCAGCAGCTTGGGCGGCCAACCTGGCTACACCTTC.

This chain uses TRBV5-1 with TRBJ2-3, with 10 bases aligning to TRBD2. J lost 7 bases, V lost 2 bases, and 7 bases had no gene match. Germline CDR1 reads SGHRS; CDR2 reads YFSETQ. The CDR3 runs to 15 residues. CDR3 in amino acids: CASSLDGTSVYTQYF. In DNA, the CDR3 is TGCGCCAGCAGCTTAGATGGGACTAGCGTTTATACGCAGTATTTT.

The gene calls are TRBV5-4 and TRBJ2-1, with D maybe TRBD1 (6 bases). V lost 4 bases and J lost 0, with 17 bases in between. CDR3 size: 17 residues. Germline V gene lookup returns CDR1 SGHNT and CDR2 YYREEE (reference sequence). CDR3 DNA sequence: TGTGCCAGCAGCCCCCAAGGGGGTTTAAGCTCCTACAATGAGCAGTTCTTC. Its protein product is CASSPQGGLSSYNEQFF.

DNA of the CDR3: TGTGCCAGCAGTTACCCCAAGGGGGTTCATTCCTACGAGCAGTACTTC. Protein sequence: CASSYPKGVHSYEQYF. This sequence joins TRBV6-5 and TRBJ2-7; a weak D match, TRBD1 (6 bases). This CDR3 is built from 16 residues. V was clipped by 2 bases and J by 1 base, with 15 bases between them. CDR1 is MNHEY and CDR2 is SVGAGI in the germline V gene.

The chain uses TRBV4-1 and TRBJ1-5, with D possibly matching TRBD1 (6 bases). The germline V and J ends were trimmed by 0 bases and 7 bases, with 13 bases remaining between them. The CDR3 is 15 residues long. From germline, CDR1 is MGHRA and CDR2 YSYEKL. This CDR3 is CASSQDHRVNQPQHF. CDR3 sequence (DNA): TGCGCCAGCAGCCAAGATCACAGGGTTAACCAGCCCCAGCATTTT.

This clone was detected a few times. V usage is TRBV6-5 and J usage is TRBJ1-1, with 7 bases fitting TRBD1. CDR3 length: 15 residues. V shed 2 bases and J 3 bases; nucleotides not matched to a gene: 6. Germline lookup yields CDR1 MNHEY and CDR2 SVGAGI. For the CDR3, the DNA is TGTGCCAGCAGTTACCAGGGGGTCGAGGACACTGAAGCTTTCTTT. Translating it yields CASSYQGVEDTEAFF.

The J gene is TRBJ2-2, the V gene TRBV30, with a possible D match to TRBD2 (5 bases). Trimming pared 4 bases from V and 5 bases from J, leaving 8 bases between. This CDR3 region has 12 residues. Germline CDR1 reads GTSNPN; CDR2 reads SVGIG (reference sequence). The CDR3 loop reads CAWMGGTGELFF. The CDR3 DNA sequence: TGTGCCTGGATGGGCGGGACCGGGGAGCTGTTTTTT.

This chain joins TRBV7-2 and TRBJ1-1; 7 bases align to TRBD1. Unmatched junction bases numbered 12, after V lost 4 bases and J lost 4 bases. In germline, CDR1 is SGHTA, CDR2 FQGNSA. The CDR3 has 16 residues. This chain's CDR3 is CASSSSGQVRVTEAFF. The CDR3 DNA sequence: TGTGCCAGCAGCTCGTCCGGACAGGTCAGGGTCACTGAAGCTTTCTTT.

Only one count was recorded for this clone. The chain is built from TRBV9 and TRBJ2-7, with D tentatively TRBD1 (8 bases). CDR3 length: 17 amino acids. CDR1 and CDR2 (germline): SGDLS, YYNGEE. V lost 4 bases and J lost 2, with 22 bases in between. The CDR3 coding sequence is TGTGCCAGCAGCCTAGGTAGGGAGGGGACAGGCCCCTACGAGCAGTACTTC. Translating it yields CASSLGREGTGPYEQYF.

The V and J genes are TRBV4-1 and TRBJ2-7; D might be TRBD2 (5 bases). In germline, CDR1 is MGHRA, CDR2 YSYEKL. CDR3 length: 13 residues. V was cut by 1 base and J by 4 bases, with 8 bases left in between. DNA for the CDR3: TGCGCCAGCAGCCAAGTGAGGGAGTACGAGCAGTACTTC. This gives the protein CASSQVREYEQYF.

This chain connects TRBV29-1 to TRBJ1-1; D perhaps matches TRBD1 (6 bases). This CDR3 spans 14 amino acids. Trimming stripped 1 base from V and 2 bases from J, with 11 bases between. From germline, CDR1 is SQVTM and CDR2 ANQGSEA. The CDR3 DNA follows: TGCAGCGTTGAAGTCGGGGGGCGTAACACTGAAGCTTTCTTT. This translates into CSVEVGGRNTEAFF.